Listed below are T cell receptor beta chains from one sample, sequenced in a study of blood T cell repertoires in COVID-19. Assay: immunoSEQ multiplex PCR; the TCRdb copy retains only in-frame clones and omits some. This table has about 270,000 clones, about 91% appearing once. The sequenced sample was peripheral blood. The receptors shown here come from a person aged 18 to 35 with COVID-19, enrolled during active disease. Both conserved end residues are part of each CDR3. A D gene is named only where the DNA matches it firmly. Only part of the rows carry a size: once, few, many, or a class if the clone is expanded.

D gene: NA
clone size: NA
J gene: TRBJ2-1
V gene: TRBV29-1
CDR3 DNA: TGCAGCGTTGATGGCGGGTACAATGAGCAGTTCTTC
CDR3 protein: CSVDGGYNEQFF

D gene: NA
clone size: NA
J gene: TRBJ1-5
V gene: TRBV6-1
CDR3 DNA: TGTGCCAGCAGTGAAGCTGGGGGGATAGGTCAGCCCCAGCATTTT
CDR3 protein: CASSEAGGIGQPQHF

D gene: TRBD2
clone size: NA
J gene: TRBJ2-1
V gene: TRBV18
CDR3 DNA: TGTGCCAGCTCACCGAAGAGCGGGGATCCCTACAATGAGCAGTTCTTC
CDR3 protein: CASSPKSGDPYNEQFF

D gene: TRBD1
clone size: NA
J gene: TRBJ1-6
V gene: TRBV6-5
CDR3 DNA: TGTGCCAGCAGTTACTTGGACAGGGATTCACCCCTCCACTTT
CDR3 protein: CASSYLDRDSPLHF

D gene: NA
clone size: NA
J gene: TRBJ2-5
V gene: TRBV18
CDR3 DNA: TGTGCCAGCTCAAGCCCGGTACAAGAGACCCAGTACTTC
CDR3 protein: CASSSPVQETQYF

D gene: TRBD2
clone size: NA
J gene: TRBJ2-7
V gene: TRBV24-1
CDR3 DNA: TGTGCCACCAGTGGGACTAGCGGCCGAGTTAAGTACTTC
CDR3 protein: CATSGTSGRVKYF

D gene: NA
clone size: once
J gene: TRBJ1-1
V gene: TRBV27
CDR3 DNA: TGTGCCAGCAGTCCTCCCGGACTGTCCAGGAACACTGAAGCTTTCTTT
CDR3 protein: CASSPPGLSRNTEAFF

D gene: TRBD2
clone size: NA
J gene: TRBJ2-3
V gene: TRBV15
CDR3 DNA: TGTGCCACCAGCAGATCTAAAGGACTAGCGGGATCCACAGATACGCAGTATTTT
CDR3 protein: CATSRSKGLAGSTDTQYF

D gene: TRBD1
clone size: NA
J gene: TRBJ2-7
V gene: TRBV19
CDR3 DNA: TGTGCCAGTAGTCCGCGACAGGGTTACTACGAGCAGTACTTC
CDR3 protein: CASSPRQGYYEQYF

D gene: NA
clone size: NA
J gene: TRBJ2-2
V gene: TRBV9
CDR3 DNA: TGTGCCAGCAGCGTAGCCGGGACTCCGAACACCGGGGAGCTGTTTTTT
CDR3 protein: CASSVAGTPNTGELFF

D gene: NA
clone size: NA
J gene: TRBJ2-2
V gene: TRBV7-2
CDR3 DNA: TGTGCCAGCAGCCTCTACAGGGTCGGCACCGGGGAGCTGTTTTTT
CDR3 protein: CASSLYRVGTGELFF

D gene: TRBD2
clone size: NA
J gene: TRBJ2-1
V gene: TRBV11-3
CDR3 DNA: TGTGCCAGCAGCTTAGTAGCTAGCGGGTCGTGGAATGAGCAGTTCTTC
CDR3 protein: CASSLVASGSWNEQFF

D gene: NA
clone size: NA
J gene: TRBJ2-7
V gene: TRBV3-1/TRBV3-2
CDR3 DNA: TGTGCCAGCAGCCGCCAGGCCCGGGGCTACGAGCAGTACTTC
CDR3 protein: CASSRQARGYEQYF

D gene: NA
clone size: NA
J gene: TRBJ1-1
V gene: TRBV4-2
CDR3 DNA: TGTGCCAGCAGCCAAGATTTCTTGGGACAAGAAGCTTTCTTT
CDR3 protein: CASSQDFLGQEAFF

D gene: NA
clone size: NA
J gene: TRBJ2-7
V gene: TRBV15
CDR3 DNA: TGTGCCACCAGCAGAGAGGCAGGAGGGCAGTACTTC
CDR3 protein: CATSREAGGQYF

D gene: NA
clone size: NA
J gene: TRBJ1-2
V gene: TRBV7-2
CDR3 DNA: TGTGCCAGCAGCTTTGCTTTGAGGGGCTACACCTTC
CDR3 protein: CASSFALRGYTF

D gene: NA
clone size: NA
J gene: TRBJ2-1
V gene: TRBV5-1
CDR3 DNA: TGCGCCAGCAGCTTGGGGGCCGTTGGGAGCGGTGAGCAGTTCTTC
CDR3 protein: CASSLGAVGSGEQFF

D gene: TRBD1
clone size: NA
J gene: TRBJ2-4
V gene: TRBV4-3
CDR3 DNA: TGCGCCAGCAGCCAACACTCGACAGGGCCCCAGTACTTC
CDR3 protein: CASSQHSTGPQYF